This T cell receptor (beta chain) was observed in a study of blood T cell repertoires in COVID-19. About the study: Samples representing acute and convalescent COVID-19 were sourced from the United States, Italy and Spain. The analysed material was cDNA or gDNA that came from T cells, B-cell-depleted T cells, or PBMCs.

Original analysis: Nucleated cell number was recorded as an estimate derived from reference gene primer amplification. The repertoire was sequenced with immunoSEQ multiplex PCR; TCRdb's copy has only in-frame clones and lacks some. V, J and clone size are those of that table, while D and trimming were read from the DNA. The sample yields over 200,000 clones, more than 75% seen once. The CDR3 is made up of 17 amino acids. The ends lost 2 bases at V and 6 bases at J; junction bases unmatched: 8. Germline CDR1 LGHNA, CDR2 YNFKEQ. The sequencing input was peripheral blood. The rearrangement links TRBV4-2 to TRBJ2-2; 11 positions match TRBD2. The sequence was collected from a woman in her forties or fifties with acute or convalescent COVID-19. The CDR3 DNA sequence: TGTGCCAGCAGCCAAATGAGGGGACTAGCGGTCCCCGGGGAGCTGTTTTTT. Its translation: CASSQMRGLAVPGELFF.